One and the same sample provided the 5 T cell receptor beta chains below, sequenced in a study of T cell responses to AZD1222 COVID-19 vaccine. Produced via immunoSEQ multiplex PCR; TCRdb's table is partial and in-frame only. The sample includes around 150,000 clones, 85% to 95% seen only once; the top ten take 2.3%. The material was peripheral blood, obtained on day 0 of AZD1222 vaccination. These receptor sequences come from an adult in good health.

The V and J genes are TRBV9 and TRBJ2-1; D is possibly TRBD2 (5 bases). This CDR3 is built from 15 residues. Germline V gene data show CDR1 as SGDLS and CDR2 as YYNGEE. V was clipped by 3 bases and J by 0 bases, with 10 bases between them. The CDR3 bases are TGTGCCAGCAGCGAGAGCGGTAGCTCCTACAATGAGCAGTTCTTC. It translates to CASSESGSSYNEQFF.

V usage is TRBV5-4 and J usage is TRBJ2-1; 7 nucleotides align to TRBD1. There are 15 residues in the CDR3. Germline V gene data show CDR1 as SGHNT and CDR2 as YYREEE (reference sequence). V was pared by 4 bases and J by 0 bases, with 4 bases of the junction left unmatched. CDR3: CASSPDRSSYNEQFF. The CDR3, as DNA: TGTGCCAGCAGCCCGGACAGGAGCTCCTACAATGAGCAGTTCTTC.

The chain links TRBV10-1 to TRBJ2-2; TRBD2 agrees at 7 bases. CDR1 WNHNN and CDR2 SYGVQD come from the germline V gene (reference sequence). V dropped 7 bases and J dropped 6; count of bases not matched to a gene: 11. The CDR3 runs 15 residues. The CDR3 nucleotides read TGCGCCAGCAAACGGACTAGTAGTCGCGCCGGGGAGCTGTTTTTT. Amino acid sequence: CASKRTSSRAGELFF.

This clone was observed once. The chain couples TRBV7-9 to TRBJ2-3, with D possibly being TRBD2 (6 bases). This CDR3 has 16 amino acids. In germline, CDR1 is SEHNR, CDR2 FQNEAQ (reference sequence). The V end was cut by 1 base, the J end by 1 base, with 12 bases between. Here the CDR3 reads CASSLGRRVGTDTQYF. CDR3 sequence (DNA): TGTGCCAGCAGCTTAGGCCGGAGGGTGGGCACAGATACGCAGTATTTT.

The chain uses TRBV19 and TRBJ1-1, with TRBD1 as a possible D gene (5 bases). CDR1 and CDR2 from the germline V gene are LNHDA and SQIVND (reference sequence). V lost 7 bases, J lost 0 bases, and 9 bases lay in between. The CDR3 has 13 residues. The CDR3 sequence: CASTGTMNTEAFF. DNA of the CDR3: TGTGCCAGTACGGGGACCATGAACACTGAAGCTTTCTTT.